The present entry profiles one T cell receptor beta chain with its context. Its target antigen remains unknown. Nothing much larger sits one base from this clone, and base qualities are not available. From V the trimming removes 0 bases and from J it removes 7 bases, while the gene matches leave 6 bases of the junction unaccounted for. Reading from cysteine to phenylalanine, the CDR3 counts 13 amino acids. Only CDR3 DNA remains: 39 bases, in frame from the first base. The CDR1 and CDR2 encoded by the germline V gene (reference sequence) are GTSNPN and SVGIG. The data are from a study of blood T cell repertoires in COVID-19 (dated by TCRdb to the early 2020s). Concerning the study at large: The collaborator samples originated in the United States, Italy and Spain and spanned the acute and convalescent phases of COVID-19. Sample metadata almost always included a de-identified subject ID, COVID-19 status, age in years and sex. Where HLA class I and class II types were available, the types were taken from metadata supplied by the sample provider, not from assay-based typing. The material from the prospective study consisted of cDNA or gDNA derived from T cells, B-cell-depleted T cells, or PBMCs. Samples came from the ongoing ImmuneRACE study (first 160 participants) plus 1,254 subjects from 6 global collaborators. The repertoires were made available in a free public database intended to serve as a resource for research on the immune response to SARS-CoV-2. Deeply sampled blood TCRbeta repertoires from subjects exposed to, actively infected with, or recovered from COVID-19 were included in the dataset.

Participants in the prospective study were enrolled through a virtual design, were aged about 18 to 90 years, and lived in fewer than 30 United States geographic areas. Cohort assignment in the prospective study relied on participant-reported clinical history from a screening survey and a study questionnaire. ImmuneRACE Cohort 3 recovered participants were defined by two consecutive negative NP/OP PCR tests, healthcare professional clearance, or symptom resolution. In the prospective study, mobile phlebotomists collected whole blood, serum and a nasopharyngeal or oropharyngeal swab from each participant. Prospective study participants could optionally give additional blood draws and questionnaires over an approximately two-month period. Before DNA extraction, blood samples from the prospective study were shipped at room temperature or frozen. Broad study findings and their caveats: How much clinical and demographic metadata was included differed by source and by participant, and the metadata was provided uncurated.

The immunoSEQ Assay, a bias-controlled multiplex PCR, was used to amplify TCRbeta CDR3 regions from genomic DNA. In the paper's pipeline: Within the assay, amplification of reference gene primers was used to estimate how many nucleated cells each sample contained. Sequence reads were collapsed and filtered to measure the absolute abundance of every unique TCRbeta CDR3 rearrangement. For each sample, productive Simpson clonality was calculated as the square root of Simpson's diversity index across productive rearrangements. The immuneACCESS repertoire file appears here via TCRdb, limited to in-frame rearrangements. These files lack a portion of the clones; in checked studies, under half of the deficit traces to unresolved V genes, and the cause of the others is not known. That table gives V, J and clone size, and the DNA gave D and trimming. This sample gives 140,000 or so clones in total; about 90% of them show up just once. Jointly, the top ten make up 11% of the sample.

In this chain, TRBV30 is recombined with TRBJ2-7, with 7 middle bases fitting TRBD2. The specimen sequenced was PBMCs or T cells enriched from blood (not recorded which). The TCR comes from a man aged 55-75 years who had recovered from COVID-19. CDR3 sequence: CAWSVAGEGEQYF. The DNA sequence is given as TGTGCCTGGAGTGTGGCGGGAGAGGGGGAGCAGTACTTC.